Listed here are 10 T cell receptor beta chains from one sample, sequenced in a study of cytomegalovirus exposure and HLA in healthy donors. The PCR contained 60 Vbeta and 13 Jbeta primers. Produced via immunoSEQ multiplex PCR; TCRdb's table is partial and in-frame only. This sample has tens of thousands of clones, with roughly nine tenths found just once. Sequencing was performed on PBMCs. These receptors came from a woman aged 30 to 39 in good health and CMV-seropositive.

The genes are TRBV2 and TRBJ2-7; 11 bases agree with TRBD2. Germline CDR1 reads SNHLY; CDR2 reads FYNNEI. The V gene end was trimmed by 5 bases and the J gene end by 2 bases; junction bases not matched to a gene: 11. This CDR3 comprises 17 residues. The CDR3 nucleotides read TGTGCCAGCAGTTCCAACCTAGGACTAGCGGGTACCTACGAGCAGTACTTC. It specifies CASSSNLGLAGTYEQYF.

V gene TRBV18 combines with J gene TRBJ1-1, with TRBD1 matching 7 bases. V dropped 6 bases and J dropped 10; count of bases not matched to a gene: 5. The CDR3 has 11 residues. Germline V CDR1 and CDR2: KGHSH, LQKENI. The CDR3 bases are TGTGCCAGCTCCGATACAGGGGTAGCTTTCTTT. This translates into CASSDTGVAFF.

The chain uses TRBV5-5 and TRBJ2-7; TRBD2 matches at 10 bases. The CDR3 extends over 17 amino acids. The V segment lost 3 bases and the J segment 6 bases; nucleotides outside the gene matches: 15. Germline loops: CDR1 SGHKS, CDR2 YYEKEE (reference sequence). CDR3 coding DNA: TGTGCCAGCAGCTGGGGCATGAGCGGGGGGGACCCTGCCGAGCAGTACTTC. Protein product: CASSWGMSGGDPAEQYF.

This clone occurred a few times. The chain is built from TRBV7-5 and TRBJ1-2; the table assigns TRBD1, which was not confirmed against the DNA. TRBV7-5 counts as a pseudogene. This CDR3 contains 17 residues. CDR3 amino acids: CARKGAAMIELFYGYTF. The CDR3, as DNA: TGTGCCAGAAAGGGGGCGGCGATGATCGAATTGTTCTATGGCTACACCTTC.

This clone was observed a single time. The chain carries TRBV21-1 and TRBJ2-6; TRBD2 is taken as the D call from the table, unchecked against the DNA. TRBV21-1 is a pseudogene locus. The CDR3 sequence is 14 residues long. The CDR3, as DNA: TGTGCCAGCAGCAAGTATTCTGGGGCCAACGTCCTGACTTTC. Amino acid sequence: CASSKYSGANVLTF.

The rearrangement links TRBV6-1 to TRBJ1-1; 7 positions match TRBD1. The CDR3 is made up of 15 amino acids. Trimming took 6 bases from V and 6 from J; bases not matched to a gene: 13. Germline values: CDR1 MNHNS, CDR2 SASEGT. CDR3 residues: CASSQGPTGSPEAFF. The DNA for the CDR3 is TGTGCCAGCAGCCAAGGCCCGACAGGGTCGCCTGAAGCTTTCTTT.

This chain joins TRBV7-9 and TRBJ1-2; the match to TRBD1 covers 7 bases. The germline gives CDR1 SEHNR, CDR2 FQNEAQ (reference sequence). The CDR3 is made up of 15 amino acids. The V and J ends lost 4 bases and 0 bases, in that order; junction bases with no gene match: 5. The chain's CDR3 is CASSSDRLTNYGYTF. The CDR3 bases are TGTGCCAGCAGCTCGGACAGGCTGACTAACTATGGCTACACCTTC.

CDR3 in amino acids: CASSQDNGLAVTDTQYF. The CDR3, as DNA: TGCGCCAGCAGCCAAGATAATGGACTAGCGGTCACAGATACGCAGTATTTT. The rearrangement uses TRBV4-1 and TRBJ2-3; the match to TRBD2 covers 10 bases. CDR3 length equals 17 residues. Germline-derived CDR1 and CDR2 are MGHRA and YSYEKL. V was pared by 0 bases and J by 2 bases, with 5 bases of the junction left unmatched.

J is TRBJ2-2 and V is TRBV6-4, with D uncertain. The CDR3 has 15 amino acids. The V end was cut by 0 bases, the J end by 6 bases, with 11 bases between. Germline V gene lookup returns CDR1 MRHNA and CDR2 SNTAGT. The CDR3 here is CASSDSIGHSGELFF. The DNA for the CDR3 is TGTGCCAGCAGTGACTCGATCGGTCACTCCGGGGAGCTGTTTTTT.

This clone was observed a single time. This chain links TRBV28 with TRBJ2-5; tentatively, D is TRBD2 (6 bases). The end of the DNA fits TRBJ2-7 better, so the J call may be wrong. CDR3 length: 12 residues. Germline values: CDR1 MDHEN, CDR2 SYDVKM. In DNA form, the CDR3 reads TGTGCCAGCAGTTATGGGGGGTTCGAGCAGTACTTC. Encoded protein: CASSYGGFEQYF.